This T cell receptor beta chain was sequenced during a study of cytomegalovirus exposure and HLA in healthy donors. Study conclusions and caveats: As was reported, the HLA-A and HLA-B alleles of most subjects were accurately predicted from TCR beta sequences. Most of the TCR beta V segments (in an earlier analysis) were productive either about 87% or about 30% of the time. High specificity and sensitivity for cytomegalovirus status were reported for the classifier.

A multiplex PCR was run with 60 Vbeta primers and 13 Jbeta primers. The method was immunoSEQ multiplex PCR; TCRdb's version includes in-frame clones alone and lacks a portion of them. The sample records 130,000 to 150,000 clones, less than 85% being singletons. The germline gives CDR1 SNHLY, CDR2 FYNNEI. This CDR3 comprises 18 residues. V lost 5 bases to trimming and J lost 1 base, with 23 bases between them. With regard to this clone: Its antigen remains unidentified.

The chain links TRBV2 to TRBJ1-1; D call uncertain. This TCR derives from a man between 18 and 35 years old in good health and CMV-seropositive. The sample taken for sequencing was PBMCs. The CDR3 here is CASSSEALEVWKNTEAFF. The CDR3 bases are TGTGCCAGCAGTTCGGAGGCACTTGAGGTTTGGAAGAACACTGAAGCTTTCTTT.